This entry describes one TCR beta chain. The V gene's germline CDR1 is MNHEY and CDR2 SVGAGI. Trimming pared 1 base from V and 6 bases from J, leaving 13 bases between. There are 14 residues in the CDR3. This sample was taken from a study of blood T cell repertoires in COVID-19. Study context: Samples representing acute and convalescent COVID-19 were sourced from the United States, Italy and Spain.

Individuals aged 18 to 89 years were recruited from about two dozen US areas. In the original analysis: Reference gene primer amplification gave estimated nucleated cell counts. This table comes from immunoSEQ multiplex PCR, and its TCRdb copy is limited to in-frame clones, with some not included. The DNA gave D and trimming, while V, J and clone size come from that table. The sample contains about 180,000 clones, 89% of which appear only once. Material for sequencing was PBMCs or T cells enriched from blood (not recorded which). The gene calls are TRBV6-5 and TRBJ2-7, with D possibly TRBD1 on 6 matching bases. This TCR was sampled from a middle-aged woman with acute COVID-19. The CDR3 spells CASSYFETGTEQYF. The CDR3 nucleotides read TGTGCCAGCAGTTACTTCGAGACAGGTACCGAGCAGTACTTC.